The 17 T cell receptor beta chains reported below all come from one sample, sequenced in a study of OX40 agonist ivuxolimab in advanced cancers. Profiled with immunoSEQ multiplex PCR; TCRdb holds only in-frame clones, not every one. The sample comprises some 58,000 clones, around 93% of which are singletons, and 1.5% to 2% rests with the top ten. The specimen comprised CD4+ or CD8+ T cells sorted from blood, sampled in a trial of the OX40 agonist ivuxolimab. These receptors were taken from an adult with an advanced solid tumor such as melanoma, head and neck, liver or kidney cancer.

This chain links TRBV25-1 with TRBJ1-6; 7 bases align to TRBD1. Trimming removed 2 bases from V and 8 bases from J; junction bases left unmatched: 3. CDR1 is MGHDK, CDR2 SYGVNS, per germline. The CDR3 contains 14 residues. CDR3 protein: CASSERDSHSPLHF. CDR3 DNA sequence: TGTGCCAGCAGTGAACGGGACAGCCATTCACCCCTCCACTTT. The variable domain in full, completed from reference TRBV25-1 and TRBJ1-6, reads EADIYQTPRYLVIGTGKKITLECSQTMGHDKMYWYQQDPGMELHLIHYSYGVNSTEKGDLSSESTVSRIRTEHFPLTLESARPSHTSQYLCASSERDSHSPLHFGNGTRLTVT.

The chain is built from TRBV9 and TRBJ2-4; the D is unclear. Trimming stripped 3 bases from V and 0 bases from J, with 7 bases between. This CDR3 is 14 amino acids long. Germline V lookup: CDR1 SGDLS, CDR2 YYNGEE. The CDR3, as DNA: TGTGCCAGCAGCGCCTCCAAAGCCAAAAACATTCAGTACTTC. It codes for CASSASKAKNIQYF. Full variable domain (remainder filled in from reference TRBV9 and TRBJ2-4): DSGVTQTPKHLITATGQRVTLRCSPRSGDLSVYWYQQSLDQGLQFLIQYYNGEERAKGNILERFSAQQFPDLHSELNLSSLELGDSALYFCASSASKAKNIQYFGAGTRLSVL.

V is TRBV7-9 and J is TRBJ2-6; D is possibly TRBD1 (6 bases). Germline loops: CDR1 SEHNR, CDR2 FQNEAQ (reference sequence). Trimming pared 8 bases from V and 2 bases from J, leaving 16 bases between. The CDR3 runs to 16 residues. The CDR3 loop reads CASGGQSETGANVLTF. CDR3 nucleotides: TGTGCCAGCGGAGGACAGTCAGAGACTGGGGCCAACGTCCTGACTTTC.

Of note for this clone: Germline and junction disagree at one end, which may indicate a read error. At the DNA level, this CDR3 is encoded by other sequences in the same sample as well. V usage is TRBV5-1 and J usage is TRBJ1-1, with D tentatively TRBD1 (5 bases). The length of the CDR3 is 13 residues. The germline V gene has CDR1 SGHRS and CDR2 YFSETQ. Here the CDR3 DNA reads TGCGCCAGCAGCACCTCCCCGGACACTGAAGCCTTCTTT. Amino acids: CASSTSPDTEAFF.

CDR3: CASSQGGEGSYNEQFF. In DNA form, the CDR3 reads TGTGCCAGCAGCCAGGGGGGTGAGGGGTCCTACAATGAGCAGTTCTTC. The chain combines TRBV14 with TRBJ2-1, with a weak D call TRBD2 (6 bases). This CDR3 is built from 16 residues. V dropped 3 bases and J dropped 1 base, with 13 bases sitting between them. Germline CDR1 SGHDN, CDR2 FVKESK.

This clone was found once. The chain has TRBV13 and TRBJ2-4, with 10 bases aligning to TRBD2. V gave up 0 bases and J gave up 7 bases; unmatched junction bases: 6. Per germline, CDR1 PRHDT and CDR2 FYEKMQ (reference sequence). This CDR3 contains 16 residues. The CDR3 loop is CASSLGQNSGGNIQYF. CDR3 coding DNA: TGTGCCAGCAGCTTAGGCCAGAATAGCGGGGGGAACATTCAGTACTTC.

V gene TRBV6-6 combines with J gene TRBJ1-2; TRBD1 might be the D (5 bases). This CDR3 contains 14 residues. Trimming left V 6 bases short and J 8 bases short, with 19 bases between. CDR1 and CDR2 (germline): MNHNY, SVGAGI (reference sequence). Here the CDR3 DNA reads TGTGCCAGCAGCCGGGACGCCGAGGTGGGAGGCTACACCTTC. Translated: CASSRDAEVGGYTF.

The gene calls are TRBV4-3 and TRBJ2-7, with 7 bases matching TRBD2. From germline, CDR1 is LGHNA and CDR2 YSLEER. The J segment lost 0 bases and the V segment lost 0 bases, leaving 14 bases of the junction unmatched. This CDR3 comprises 19 residues. The CDR3 is CASSQDQVRQGGPSYEQYF. The CDR3 coding sequence is TGCGCCAGCAGCCAAGATCAGGTTCGTCAGGGAGGGCCCTCCTACGAGCAGTACTTC.

This clone was detected only once. The chain joins TRBV5-1 to TRBJ2-1; 13 bases are shared with TRBD2. Germline CDR1 is SGHRS and CDR2 is YFSETQ. Unmatched junction bases numbered 8, after V lost 4 bases and J lost 7 bases. The CDR3 sequence is 16 residues long. The CDR3 is CASSPILAGGGNEQFF. In nucleotides, the CDR3 is TGCGCCAGCAGCCCGATACTAGCGGGAGGGGGTAATGAGCAGTTCTTC.

This rearrangement joins TRBV5-6 to TRBJ2-1; no firm D call. CDR1 and CDR2 from the germline V gene are SGHDT and YYEEEE. V lost 0 bases, J lost 7 bases, and 14 bases lay in between. CDR3 length: 15 amino acids. The CDR3 loop reads CASSLVLRPDNEQFF. The CDR3 bases are TGTGCCAGCAGCTTGGTTCTGAGGCCAGATAATGAGCAGTTCTTC. Filled out from reference TRBV5-6 and TRBJ2-1, the complete variable domain reads DAGVTQSPTHLIKTRGQQVTLRCSPKSGHDTVSWYQQALGQGPQFIFQYYEEEERQRGNFPDRFSGHQFPNYSSELNVNALLLGDSALYLCASSLVLRPDNEQFFGPGTRLTVL.

This clone was counted a single time. The J gene is TRBJ2-5, the V gene TRBV15; 7 bases match TRBD1. With 4 bases clipped from V and 5 bases from J, the junction kept 7 bases outside the gene matches. This CDR3 region has 14 residues. From germline, CDR1 is LNHNV and CDR2 YYDKDF (reference sequence). The CDR3 protein is CATSNNRGSETQYF. The DNA for the CDR3 is TGTGCCACCAGCAATAACAGGGGATCGGAGACCCAGTACTTC.

This clone occurred once. V usage is TRBV7-6 and J usage is TRBJ2-7; TRBD2 agrees at 8 bases. Germline CDR1 is SGHVS and CDR2 is FNYEAQ. The length of the CDR3 is 15 residues. Trimming cost V 7 bases and J 0 bases; bases outside gene matches: 8. The CDR3 bases are TGTGCCAGCACCTTCAGCGGGGGATTCTCCTACGAGCAGTACTTC. Protein: CASTFSGGFSYEQYF.

DNA of the CDR3: TGTGCCAGCAGCTTGGCAGACAGAGAGGACACTGAAGCTTTCTTT. This codes for CASSLADREDTEAFF. The chain links TRBV5-6 to TRBJ1-1; the D gene is possibly TRBD1 (5 bases). Germline CDR1 reads SGHDT; CDR2 reads YYEEEE. This CDR3 spans 15 amino acids. The germline V and J ends were trimmed by 0 bases and 3 bases, with 12 bases remaining between them.

The J gene is TRBJ2-7, the V gene TRBV19; 12 positions match TRBD2. Trimming cost V 6 bases and J 2 bases; bases outside gene matches: 5. CDR1 LNHDA and CDR2 SQIVND come from the germline V gene (reference sequence). The CDR3 spans 15 residues. Here the CDR3 reads CASRSLAGGTYEQYF. In DNA form, the CDR3 reads TGTGCCAGTAGATCGCTAGCGGGAGGGACCTACGAGCAGTACTTC.

The chain is built from TRBV6-5 and TRBJ2-7, with TRBD1 as a possible D gene (8 bases). V was cut by 6 bases and J by 3 bases, with 18 bases left in between. The CDR3 contains 15 residues. Per the germline V gene, CDR1 is MNHEY and CDR2 is SVGAGI. CDR3 loop: CASRANRGGGYEQYF. The CDR3 DNA sequence: TGTGCCAGCAGGGCGAACAGGGGGGGTGGCTACGAGCAGTACTTC.

The J gene is TRBJ2-3, the V gene TRBV29-1; D is uncertain. The ends were cut back, 2 bases at V and 4 bases at J, with 13 bases in the middle. The germline gives CDR1 SQVTM, CDR2 ANQGSEA. The CDR3 length is 14 residues. CDR3 sequence: CSVEWSAVADTQYF. CDR3 sequence (DNA): TGCAGCGTTGAATGGTCGGCGGTTGCAGATACGCAGTATTTT.

This clone turned up a few times. This chain connects TRBV5-1 to TRBJ2-5, with 8 bases fitting TRBD1. Trimming removed 1 base from V and 5 bases from J; junction bases left unmatched: 7. Germline assignment: CDR1 SGHRS and CDR2 YFSETQ. This CDR3 contains 15 residues. CDR3 sequence reads: CASSLMGQVRETQYF. The CDR3 bases are TGCGCCAGCAGCTTGATGGGACAGGTCAGGGAGACCCAGTACTTC.